Reported below is one TCR beta chain. These data originate in a study of shared T cell receptors in the human thymus. V dropped 8 bases and J dropped 1; count of bases not matched to a gene: 7. This CDR3 has 15 residues. Germline CDR1 is MNHNS and CDR2 is SASEGT. Profiled with immunoSEQ multiplex PCR; TCRdb holds only in-frame clones, not every one. Of roughly 560,000 clones listed, 70% to 80% are singletons. This sample also belongs to another study, concerning human thymus T cells. That work states: Corrective heart surgery yielded the resections from which the thymus tissue came.

V usage is TRBV6-1 and J usage is TRBJ1-1; 10 nucleotides align to TRBD1. This clonotype was sampled from a boy in the first two years of life with a congenital heart defect. The sample consisted of thymocytes. The CDR3 coding sequence is TGTGCCAGCTTACCCGGGACAGGGGAGAACACTGAAGCTTTCTTT. Translating it yields CASLPGTGENTEAFF.